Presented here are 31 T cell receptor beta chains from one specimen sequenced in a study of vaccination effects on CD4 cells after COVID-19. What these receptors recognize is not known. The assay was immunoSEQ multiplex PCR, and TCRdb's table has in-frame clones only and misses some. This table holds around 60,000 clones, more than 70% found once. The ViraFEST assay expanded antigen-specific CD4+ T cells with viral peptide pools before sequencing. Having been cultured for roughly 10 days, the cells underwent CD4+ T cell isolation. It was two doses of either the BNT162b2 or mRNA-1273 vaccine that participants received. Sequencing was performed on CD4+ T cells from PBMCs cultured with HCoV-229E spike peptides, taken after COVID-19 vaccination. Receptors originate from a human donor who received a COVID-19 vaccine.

CDR3 DNA: TGCAGCGTCGCGGACAGGTGGAACACTGAAGCTTTCTTT. It encodes CSVADRWNTEAFF. The chain has TRBV29-1 and TRBJ1-1, with 7 bases identical to TRBD1. The germline gives CDR1 SQVTM, CDR2 ANQGSEA. The CDR3 loop spans 13 amino acids. Trimming cost V 6 bases and J 1 base; bases outside gene matches: 5. The entire variable domain, with the rest obtained from reference TRBV29-1 and TRBJ1-1, is as follows: SAVISQKPSRDICQRGTSLTIQCQVDSQVTMMFWYRQQPGQSLTLIATANQGSEATYESGFVIDKFPISRPNLTFSTLTVSNMSPEDSSIYLCSVADRWNTEAFFGQGTRLTVV.

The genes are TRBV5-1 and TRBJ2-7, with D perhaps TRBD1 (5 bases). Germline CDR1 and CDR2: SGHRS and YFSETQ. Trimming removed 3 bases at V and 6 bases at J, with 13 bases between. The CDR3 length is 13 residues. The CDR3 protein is CASSWGPSREQYV. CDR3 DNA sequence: TGCGCCAGCAGCTGGGGCCCTTCCCGCGAGCAGTACGTC.

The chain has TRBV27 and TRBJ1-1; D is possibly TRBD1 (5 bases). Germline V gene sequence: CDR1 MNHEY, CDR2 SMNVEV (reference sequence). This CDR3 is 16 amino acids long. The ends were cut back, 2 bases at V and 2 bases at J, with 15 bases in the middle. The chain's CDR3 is CASSLRGPNRNTEAFF. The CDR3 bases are TGTGCCAGCAGTTTAAGGGGCCCAAACCGAAACACTGAAGCTTTCTTT.

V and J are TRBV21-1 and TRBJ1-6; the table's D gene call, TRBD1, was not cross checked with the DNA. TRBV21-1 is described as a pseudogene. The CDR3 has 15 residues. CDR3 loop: CASSIEQFYNSPLHF. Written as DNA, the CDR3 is TGTGCCAGCAGCATTGAACAGTTCTATAATTCACCCCTCCACTTT.

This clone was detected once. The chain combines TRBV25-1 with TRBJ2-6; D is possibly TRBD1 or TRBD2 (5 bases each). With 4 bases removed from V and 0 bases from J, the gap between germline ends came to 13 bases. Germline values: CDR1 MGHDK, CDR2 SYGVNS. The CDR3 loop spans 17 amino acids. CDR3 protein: CASSGLPGTSGANVLTF. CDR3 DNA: TGTGCCAGCAGTGGCTTGCCAGGGACCTCTGGGGCCAACGTCCTGACTTTC.

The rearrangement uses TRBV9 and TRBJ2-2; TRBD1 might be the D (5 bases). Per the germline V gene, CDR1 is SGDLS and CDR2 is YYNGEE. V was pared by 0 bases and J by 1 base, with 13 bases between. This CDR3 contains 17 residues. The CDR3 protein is CASSVAPTVLNTGELFF. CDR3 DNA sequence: TGTGCCAGCAGCGTAGCTCCGACAGTTCTGAACACCGGGGAGCTGTTTTTT.

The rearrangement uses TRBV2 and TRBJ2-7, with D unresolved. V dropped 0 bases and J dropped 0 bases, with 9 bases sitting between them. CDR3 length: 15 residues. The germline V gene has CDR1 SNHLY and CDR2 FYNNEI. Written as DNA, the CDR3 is TGTGCCAGCAGTGAAGCCCTCTGGAACTCCTACGAGCAGTACGTC. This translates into CASSEALWNSYEQYV.

CDR3 region: CASSQDLNVYTQYF. CDR3 sequence (DNA): TGTGCCAGCAGCCAAGATTTAAATGTGTATACGCAGTATTTT. This rearrangement joins TRBV14 to TRBJ2-3; D unresolved. From germline, CDR1 is SGHDN and CDR2 FVKESK. The V end lost 0 bases, the J end lost 7 bases, and 11 bases lay between the germline ends. The CDR3 extends over 14 amino acids. Complete variable domain (other parts from reference TRBV14 and TRBJ2-3): EAGVTQFPSHSVIEKGQTVTLRCDPISGHDNLYWYRRVMGKEIKFLLHFVKESKQDESGMPNNRFLAERTGGTYSTLKVQPAELEDSGVYFCASSQDLNVYTQYFGPGTRLTVL.

CDR3 residues: CASSLTANYEQYV. For the CDR3, the DNA is TGTGCCAGCAGTTTAACAGCGAATTACGAGCAGTACGTC. The rearrangement uses TRBV28 and TRBJ2-7, with unresolved D. Germline lookup yields CDR1 MDHEN and CDR2 SYDVKM. Trimming stripped 2 bases from V and 4 bases from J, with 9 bases between. The CDR3 length is 13 residues.

In DNA form, the CDR3 reads TGTGCCAGCACCCAATCGATGACAGCACTGTCCCTCCACTTT. It codes for CASTQSMTALSLHF. This chain uses TRBV5-6 with TRBJ1-6, with TRBD1 as a possible D gene (5 bases). The CDR3 runs 14 residues. Per the germline V gene, CDR1 is SGHDT and CDR2 is YYEEEE. V lost 6 bases and J 14 bases, leaving 21 bases between the germline ends.

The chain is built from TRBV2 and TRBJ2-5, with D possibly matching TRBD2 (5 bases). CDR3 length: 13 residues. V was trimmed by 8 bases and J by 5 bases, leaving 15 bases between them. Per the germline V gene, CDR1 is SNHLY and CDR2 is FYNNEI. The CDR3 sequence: CASRTHPGETQYF. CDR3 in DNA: TGTGCCAGCCGGACTCATCCCGGGGAGACCCAGTACTTC.

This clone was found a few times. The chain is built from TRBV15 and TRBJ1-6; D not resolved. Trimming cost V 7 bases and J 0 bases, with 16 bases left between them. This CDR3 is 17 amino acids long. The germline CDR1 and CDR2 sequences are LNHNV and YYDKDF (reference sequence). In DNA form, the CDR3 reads TGTGCCACCACCCCGAGACGGTCGGGCTCCTATAATTCACCCCTCCACTTT. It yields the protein CATTPRRSGSYNSPLHF.

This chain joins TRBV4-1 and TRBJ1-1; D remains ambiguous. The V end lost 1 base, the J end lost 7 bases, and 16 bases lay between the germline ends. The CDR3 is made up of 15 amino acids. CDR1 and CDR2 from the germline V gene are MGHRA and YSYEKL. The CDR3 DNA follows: TGCGCCAGCAGCCAAGTTTTGAGGGCTCGGGGTGAAGCTTTCTTT. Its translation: CASSQVLRARGEAFF.

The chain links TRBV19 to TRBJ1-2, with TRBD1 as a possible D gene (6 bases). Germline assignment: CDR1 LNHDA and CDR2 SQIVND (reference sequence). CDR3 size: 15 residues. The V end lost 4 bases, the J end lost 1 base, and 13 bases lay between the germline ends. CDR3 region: CASSRTAPNNYGYTF. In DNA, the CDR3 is TGTGCCAGTAGTAGGACAGCTCCAAATAACTATGGCTACACCTTC.

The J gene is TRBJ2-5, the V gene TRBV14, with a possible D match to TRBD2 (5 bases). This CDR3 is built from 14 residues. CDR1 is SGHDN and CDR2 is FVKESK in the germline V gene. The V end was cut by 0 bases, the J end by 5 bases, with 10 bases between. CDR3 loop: CASSQDPLAETQYF. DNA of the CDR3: TGTGCCAGCAGCCAAGACCCATTAGCGGAGACCCAGTACTTC.

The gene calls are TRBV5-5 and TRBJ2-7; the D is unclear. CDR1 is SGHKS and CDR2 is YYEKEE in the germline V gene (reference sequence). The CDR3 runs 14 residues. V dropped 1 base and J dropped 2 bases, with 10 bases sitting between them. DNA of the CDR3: TGTGCCAGCAGCTTGTCTTTTACGGCCTACGAGCAGTACGTC. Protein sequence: CASSLSFTAYEQYV.

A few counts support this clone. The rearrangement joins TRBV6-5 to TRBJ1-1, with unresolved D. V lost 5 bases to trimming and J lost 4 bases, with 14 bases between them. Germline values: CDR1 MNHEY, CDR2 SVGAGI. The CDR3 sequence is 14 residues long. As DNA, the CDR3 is TGTGCCAGCAGTACTGGGGTCCGGGGCACTGAAGCTTTCTTT. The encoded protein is CASSTGVRGTEAFF.

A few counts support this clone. The CDR3 is CASSTSGNSYEQYV. As DNA, the CDR3 is TGTGCCAGCAGCACTTCAGGGAATTCCTACGAGCAGTACGTC. V is TRBV28 and J is TRBJ2-7; D is perhaps TRBD1 (5 bases). V lost 6 bases and J lost 1, with 13 bases in between. The CDR3 is 14 residues long. From germline, CDR1 is MDHEN and CDR2 SYDVKM.

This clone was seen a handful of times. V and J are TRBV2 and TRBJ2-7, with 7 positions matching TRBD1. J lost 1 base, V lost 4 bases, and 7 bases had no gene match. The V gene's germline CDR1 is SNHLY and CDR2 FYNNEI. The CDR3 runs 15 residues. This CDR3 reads CASSVDRAPSYEQYV. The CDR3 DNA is TGTGCCAGCAGTGTTGACAGGGCTCCGTCCTACGAGCAGTACGTC.

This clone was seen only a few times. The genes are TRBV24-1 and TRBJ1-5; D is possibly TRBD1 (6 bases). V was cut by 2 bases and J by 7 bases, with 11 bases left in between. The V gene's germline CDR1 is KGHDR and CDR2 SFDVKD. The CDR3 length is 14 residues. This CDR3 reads CATSDSRGWQPQHF. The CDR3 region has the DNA TGTGCCACCAGTGATTCGAGGGGGTGGCAGCCCCAGCATTTT.

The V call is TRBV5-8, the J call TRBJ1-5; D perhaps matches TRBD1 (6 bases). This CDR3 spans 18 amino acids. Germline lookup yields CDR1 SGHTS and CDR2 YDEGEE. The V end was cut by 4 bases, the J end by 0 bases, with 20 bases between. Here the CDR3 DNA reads TGTGCCAGCAGCCGAGTGCCAGGGGCCCGATATAGCAATCAGCCCCAGCATTTT. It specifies CASSRVPGARYSNQPQHF.

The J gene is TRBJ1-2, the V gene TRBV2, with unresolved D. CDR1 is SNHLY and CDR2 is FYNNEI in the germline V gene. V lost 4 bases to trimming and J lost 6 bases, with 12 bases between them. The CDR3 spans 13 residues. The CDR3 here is CASSVGLVDGYTF. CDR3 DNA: TGTGCCAGCAGTGTTGGGCTCGTGGATGGCTACACCTTC.

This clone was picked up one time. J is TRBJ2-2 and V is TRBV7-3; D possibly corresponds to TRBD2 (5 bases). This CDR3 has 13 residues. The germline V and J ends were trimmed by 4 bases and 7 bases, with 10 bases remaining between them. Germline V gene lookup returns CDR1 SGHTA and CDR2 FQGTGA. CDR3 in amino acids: CASSSGGLGELFF. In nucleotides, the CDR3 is TGTGCCAGCAGCTCCGGCGGACTCGGGGAGCTGTTTTTT.

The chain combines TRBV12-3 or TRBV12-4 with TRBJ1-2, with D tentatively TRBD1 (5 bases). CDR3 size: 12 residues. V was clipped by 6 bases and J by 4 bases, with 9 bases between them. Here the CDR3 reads CASSRARYGYTF. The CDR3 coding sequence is TGTGCCAGCAGCAGGGCGCGCTATGGCTACACCTTC.

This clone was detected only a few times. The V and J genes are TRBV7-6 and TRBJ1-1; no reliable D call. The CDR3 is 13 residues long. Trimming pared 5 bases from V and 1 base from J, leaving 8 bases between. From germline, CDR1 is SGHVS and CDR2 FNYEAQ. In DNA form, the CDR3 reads TGTGCCAGCAGCGCCCTTTCGAACACTGAAGCTTTCTTT. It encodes CASSALSNTEAFF.

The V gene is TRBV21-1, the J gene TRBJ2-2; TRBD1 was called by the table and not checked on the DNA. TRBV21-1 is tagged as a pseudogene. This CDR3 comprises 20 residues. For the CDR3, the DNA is TGTGCCAGCAGCAAAGTGCTGGGACAGGGAGGGACCCGCGGCACCGGGGAGCTGTTTTTT. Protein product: CASSKVLGQGGTRGTGELFF.

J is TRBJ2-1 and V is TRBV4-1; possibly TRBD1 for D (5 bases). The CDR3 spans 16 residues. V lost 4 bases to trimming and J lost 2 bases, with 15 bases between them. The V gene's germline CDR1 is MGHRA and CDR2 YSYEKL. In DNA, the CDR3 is TGCGCCAGCAGCCGGGAAAGGGGTATCGCCTACAATGAGCAGTTCTTC. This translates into CASSRERGIAYNEQFF.

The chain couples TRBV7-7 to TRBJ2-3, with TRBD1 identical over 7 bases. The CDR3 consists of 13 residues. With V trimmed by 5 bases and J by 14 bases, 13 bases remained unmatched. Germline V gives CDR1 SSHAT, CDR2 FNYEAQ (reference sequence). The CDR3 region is CASSARQGEAVYF. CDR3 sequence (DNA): TGTGCCAGCAGCGCCAGACAGGGTGAGGCCGTGTATTTT.

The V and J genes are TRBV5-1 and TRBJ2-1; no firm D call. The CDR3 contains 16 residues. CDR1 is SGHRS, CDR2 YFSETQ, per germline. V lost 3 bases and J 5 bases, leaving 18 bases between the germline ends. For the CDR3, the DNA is TGCGCCAGCAGCTCGGCCATTGATCTCCTAGACAATGAGCAGTTCTTC. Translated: CASSSAIDLLDNEQFF.

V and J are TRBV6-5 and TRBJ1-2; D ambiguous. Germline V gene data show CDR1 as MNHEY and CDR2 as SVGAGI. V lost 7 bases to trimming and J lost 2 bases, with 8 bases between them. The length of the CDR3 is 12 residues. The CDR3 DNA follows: TGTGCCAGCACGATGGGCAACTATGGCTACACCTTC. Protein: CASTMGNYGYTF.

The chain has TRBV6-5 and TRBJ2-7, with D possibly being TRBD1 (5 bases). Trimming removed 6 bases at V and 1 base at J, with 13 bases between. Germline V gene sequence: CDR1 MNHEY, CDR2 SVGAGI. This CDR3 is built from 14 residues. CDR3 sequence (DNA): TGTGCCAGCAGATTCAACCAGGGATCCTACGAGCAGTACGTC. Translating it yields CASRFNQGSYEQYV.